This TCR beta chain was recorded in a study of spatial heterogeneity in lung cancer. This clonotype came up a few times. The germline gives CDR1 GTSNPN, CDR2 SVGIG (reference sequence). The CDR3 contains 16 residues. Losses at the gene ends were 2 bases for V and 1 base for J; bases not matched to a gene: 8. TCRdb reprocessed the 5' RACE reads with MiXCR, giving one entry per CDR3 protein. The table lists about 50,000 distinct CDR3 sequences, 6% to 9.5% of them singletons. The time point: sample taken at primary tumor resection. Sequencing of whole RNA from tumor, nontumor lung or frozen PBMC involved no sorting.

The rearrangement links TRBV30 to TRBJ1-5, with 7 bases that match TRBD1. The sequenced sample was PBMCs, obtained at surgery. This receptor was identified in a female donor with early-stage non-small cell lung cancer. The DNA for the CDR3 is TGTGCCTGGAGTCAAAAGGGGGCAGAAAGCAATCAGCCCCAGCATTTT. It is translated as CAWSQKGAESNQPQHF.